This TCR beta chain appears in the sequencing data of a study of cytomegalovirus exposure and HLA in healthy donors. The overall study: The 95 to 150 validation repertoires used a platform that matched the one used for the approximately 620 first-cohort repertoires, as a later analysis reported.

Assay: immunoSEQ multiplex PCR; the TCRdb copy retains only in-frame clones and omits some. Of a few hundred thousand clones listed, around nine tenths are singletons. General study results and limits: Among TCR beta chains, those listed as cytomegalovirus-associated numbered under 200. In vitro confirmation showed three CMV-associated chains to be CMV antigen specific. The dataset shows that most TCR sequences were rare, while some public TCRs occurred in many donors.

In the case of this clone: Its cognate antigen is unknown.

The TCR was taken from a woman under 30 in good health and CMV-seronegative. The sample was PBMCs.

CDR3 sequence: CASSLSLSFRETQYF. The CDR3 DNA reads as TGTGCCAGCAGTTTAAGTCTCTCCTTCCGGGAGACCCAGTACTTC. V usage is TRBV27 and J usage is TRBJ2-5; D remains unclear. Trimming left V 2 bases short and J 5 bases short, with 15 bases between. This CDR3 comprises 15 residues. Germline CDR1 MNHEY, CDR2 SMNVEV (reference sequence).